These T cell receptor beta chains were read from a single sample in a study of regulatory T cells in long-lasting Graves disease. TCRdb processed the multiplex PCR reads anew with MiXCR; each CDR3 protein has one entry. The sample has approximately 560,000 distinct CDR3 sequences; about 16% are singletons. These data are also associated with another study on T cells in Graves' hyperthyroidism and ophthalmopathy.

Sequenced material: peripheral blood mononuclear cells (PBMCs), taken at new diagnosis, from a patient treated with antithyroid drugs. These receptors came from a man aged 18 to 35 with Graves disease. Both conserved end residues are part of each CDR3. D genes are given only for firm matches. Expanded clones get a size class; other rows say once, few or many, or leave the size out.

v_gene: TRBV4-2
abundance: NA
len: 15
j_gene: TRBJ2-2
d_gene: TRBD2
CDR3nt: TGTGCCAGCAGCCAAGAGCGGGAGGGTACCGGGGAGCTGTTTTTT
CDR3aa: CASSQEREGTGELFF

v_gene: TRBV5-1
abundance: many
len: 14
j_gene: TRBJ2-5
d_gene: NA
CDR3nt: TGCGCCAGCAGCGACTATGACTTGCAAGAGACCCAGTACTTC
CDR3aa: CASSDYDLQETQYF

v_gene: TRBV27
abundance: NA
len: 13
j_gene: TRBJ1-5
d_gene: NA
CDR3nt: TGTGCCAGCAGACGAACAAGCAATCAGCCCCAGCATTTT
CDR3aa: CASRRTSNQPQHF

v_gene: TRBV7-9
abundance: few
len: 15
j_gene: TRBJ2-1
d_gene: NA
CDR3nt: TGTGCCAGCAGCCCTGAGATCTCCTCCTACAATGAGCAGTTCTTC
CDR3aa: CASSPEISSYNEQFF

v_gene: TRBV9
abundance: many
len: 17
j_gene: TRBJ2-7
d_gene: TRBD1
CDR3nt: TGTGCCAGCAGCGCCGGGGCGGCGGACAGGGTCGTAGACGAGCAGTACTTC
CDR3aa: CASSAGAADRVVDEQYF

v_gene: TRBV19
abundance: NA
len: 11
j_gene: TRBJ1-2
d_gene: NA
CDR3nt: TGTGCCGGAGAGGGGAACTATGGCTACACCTTC
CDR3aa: CAGEGNYGYTF

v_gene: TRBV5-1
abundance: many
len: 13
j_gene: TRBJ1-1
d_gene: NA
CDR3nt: TGCGCCAGCAGCCCACAGGAGAACACTGAAGCTTTCTTT
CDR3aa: CASSPQENTEAFF

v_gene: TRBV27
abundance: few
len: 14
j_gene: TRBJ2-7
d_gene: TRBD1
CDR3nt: TGTGCCAGCAAGACCGGGACAGGGTCCTACGAGCAGTACTTC
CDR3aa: CASKTGTGSYEQYF

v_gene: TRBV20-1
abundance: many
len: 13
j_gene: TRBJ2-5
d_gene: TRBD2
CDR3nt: TGCAGTGCCCAGGGAGGGTATCAAGAGACCCAGTACTTC
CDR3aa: CSAQGGYQETQYF

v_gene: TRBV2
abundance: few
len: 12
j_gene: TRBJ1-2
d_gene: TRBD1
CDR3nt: TGTGCCAGCAGTTCCACAGGGGGTGGCTACACCTTC
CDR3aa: CASSSTGGGYTF

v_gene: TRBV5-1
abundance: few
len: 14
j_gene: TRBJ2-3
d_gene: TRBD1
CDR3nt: TGCGCCAGCAGCTACGGGACAGGGGAAGATACGCAGTATTTT
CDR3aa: CASSYGTGEDTQYF

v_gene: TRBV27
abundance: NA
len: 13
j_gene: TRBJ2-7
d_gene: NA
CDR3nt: TGTGCCAGCAGTTTAGGGGGTATCTACGAGCAGTACTTC
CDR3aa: CASSLGGIYEQYF

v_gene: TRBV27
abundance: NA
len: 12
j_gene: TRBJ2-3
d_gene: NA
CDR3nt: TGTGCCAGCAGTTTAAATAAAGATACGCAGTATTTT
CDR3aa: CASSLNKDTQYF

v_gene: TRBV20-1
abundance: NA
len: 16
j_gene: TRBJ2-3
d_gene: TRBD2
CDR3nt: TGCAGTGCTACCGGAGCGGGAGGGCTAAGCACAGATACGCAGTATTTT
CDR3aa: CSATGAGGLSTDTQYF

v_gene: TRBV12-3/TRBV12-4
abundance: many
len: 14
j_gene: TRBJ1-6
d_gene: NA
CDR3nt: TGTGCCAGCAGCCTGGGTCTTGGCGGGTCACCCCTCCACTTT
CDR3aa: CASSLGLGGSPLHF

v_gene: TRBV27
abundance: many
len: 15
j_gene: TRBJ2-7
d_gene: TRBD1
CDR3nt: TGTGCCAGCAGTTACGGGACAGGTGATACCTACGAGCAGTACTTC
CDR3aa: CASSYGTGDTYEQYF

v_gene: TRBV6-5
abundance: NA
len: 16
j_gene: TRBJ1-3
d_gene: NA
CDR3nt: TGTGCCAGCAGTTACGCGGGCGCCTCCTCTGGAAACACCATATATTTT
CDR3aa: CASSYAGASSGNTIYF

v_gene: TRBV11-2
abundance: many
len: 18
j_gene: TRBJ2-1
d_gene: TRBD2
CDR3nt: TGTGCCAGCAGCCCGGGACTAGCGGGAGGGCCCTCCTACAATGAGCAGTTCTTC
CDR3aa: CASSPGLAGGPSYNEQFF

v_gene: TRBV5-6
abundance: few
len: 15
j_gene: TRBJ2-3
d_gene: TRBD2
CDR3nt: TGTGCCAGCAGCTTGGTCGCTAGCGGGGGATATACGCAGTATTTT
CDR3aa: CASSLVASGGYTQYF

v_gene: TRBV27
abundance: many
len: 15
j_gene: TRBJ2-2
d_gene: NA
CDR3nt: TGTGCCAGCAGGGGGCAGGGTAGGATCACCGGGGAGCTGTTTTTT
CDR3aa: CASRGQGRITGELFF

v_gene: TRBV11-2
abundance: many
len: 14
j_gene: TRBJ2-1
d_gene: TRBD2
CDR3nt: TGTGCCAGCGCAGGACTAGCGGGATACAATGAGCAGTTCTTC
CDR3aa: CASAGLAGYNEQFF

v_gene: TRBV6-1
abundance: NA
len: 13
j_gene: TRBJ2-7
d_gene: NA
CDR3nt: TGTGCCAGCAGTGACCCGTATGGCTACGAGCAGTACTTC
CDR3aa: CASSDPYGYEQYF

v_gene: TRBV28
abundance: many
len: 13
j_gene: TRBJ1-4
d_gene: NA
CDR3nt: TGTGCCAGCAGGAAGAGGGATAATGAAAAACTGTTTTTT
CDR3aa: CASRKRDNEKLFF

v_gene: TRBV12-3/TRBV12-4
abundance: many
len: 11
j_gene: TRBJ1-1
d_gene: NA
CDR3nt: TGTGCCAGCGGACGGACGGTTGAAGCTTTCTTT
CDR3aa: CASGRTVEAFF

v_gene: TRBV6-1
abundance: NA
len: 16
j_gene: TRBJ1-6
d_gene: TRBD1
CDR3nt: TGTGCCAGCACCGCGGCCGGGACAGGGGGCGGGTCACCCCTCCACTTT
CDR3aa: CASTAAGTGGGSPLHF

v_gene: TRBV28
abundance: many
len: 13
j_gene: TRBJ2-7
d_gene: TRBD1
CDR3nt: TGTGCCAGCAAAGGACAGGTTAGCTACGAGCAGTACTTC
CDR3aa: CASKGQVSYEQYF

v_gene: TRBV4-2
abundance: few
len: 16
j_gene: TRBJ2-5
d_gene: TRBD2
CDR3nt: TGTGCCAGCAGCCAAGATCCGGGGGGAGCGGGAGAGACCCAGTACTTC
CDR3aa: CASSQDPGGAGETQYF

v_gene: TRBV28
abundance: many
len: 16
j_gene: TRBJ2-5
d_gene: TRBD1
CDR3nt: TGTGCCAGCAGCCCTTCGACAGGGATCGACCAAGAGACCCAGTACTTC
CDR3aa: CASSPSTGIDQETQYF

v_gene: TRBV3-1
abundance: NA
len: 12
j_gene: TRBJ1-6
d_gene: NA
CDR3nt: TGTGCCAGCAGCCAAGTGGACTCACCCCTCCACTTT
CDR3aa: CASSQVDSPLHF

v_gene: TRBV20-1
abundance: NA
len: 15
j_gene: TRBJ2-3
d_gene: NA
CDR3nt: TGCAGTGCTAGAGGATGGTCCTCCGTCGCAGATACGCAGTATTTT
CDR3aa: CSARGWSSVADTQYF

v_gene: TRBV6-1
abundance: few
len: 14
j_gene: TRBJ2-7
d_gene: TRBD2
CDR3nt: TGTGCCAGCAGGTCCGGGACTAGGGTCTACGAGCAGTACTTC
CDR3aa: CASRSGTRVYEQYF

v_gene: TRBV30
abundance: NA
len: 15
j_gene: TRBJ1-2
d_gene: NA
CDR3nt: TGTGCCTGGAGTGTAGGGCAGGGGACCCTCCATGGCTACACCTTC
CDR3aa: CAWSVGQGTLHGYTF

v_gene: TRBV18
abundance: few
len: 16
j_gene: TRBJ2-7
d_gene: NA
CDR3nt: TGTGCCAGCTCACCACAAAGACGGCTAAGCTCCTACGAGCAGTACTTC
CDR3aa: CASSPQRRLSSYEQYF

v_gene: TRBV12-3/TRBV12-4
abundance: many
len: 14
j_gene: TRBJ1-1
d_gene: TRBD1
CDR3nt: TGTGCCAGCAGGCTGGGACAGGGGGCGACTGAAGCTTTCTTT
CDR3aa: CASRLGQGATEAFF

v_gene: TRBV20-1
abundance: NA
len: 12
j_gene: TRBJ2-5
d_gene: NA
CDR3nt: TGCAGTGCTTCGACACTACAAGAGACCCAGTACTTC
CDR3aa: CSASTLQETQYF

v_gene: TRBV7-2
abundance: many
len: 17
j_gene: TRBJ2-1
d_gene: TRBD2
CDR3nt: TGTGCCAGCAGCTTAGGTGGCGGGAGTCTAAAAGGGAATGAGCAGTTCTTC
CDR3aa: CASSLGGGSLKGNEQFF

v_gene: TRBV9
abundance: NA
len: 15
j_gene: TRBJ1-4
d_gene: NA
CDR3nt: TGTGCCAGCAGCGGGTCGACGGCTATAAATGAAAAACTGTTTTTT
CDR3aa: CASSGSTAINEKLFF

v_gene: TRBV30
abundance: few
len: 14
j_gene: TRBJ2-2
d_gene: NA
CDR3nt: TGTGCCTGGAGTGTATGGGGGAACACCGGGGAGCTGTTTTTT
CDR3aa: CAWSVWGNTGELFF

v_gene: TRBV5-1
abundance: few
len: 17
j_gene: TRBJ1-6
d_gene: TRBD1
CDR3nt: TGCGCCAGCAGCCGAAGGAGGACAGGCTCCTATAATTCACCCCTCCACTTT
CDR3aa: CASSRRRTGSYNSPLHF

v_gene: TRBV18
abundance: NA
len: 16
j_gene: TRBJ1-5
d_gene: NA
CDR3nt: TGTGCCAGCTCACCACGGGGAGGGGTGAGCAATCAGCCCCAGCATTTT
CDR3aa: CASSPRGGVSNQPQHF

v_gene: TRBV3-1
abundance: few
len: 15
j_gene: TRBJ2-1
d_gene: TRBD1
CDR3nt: TGTGCCAGCAGCCGACAGGGGGCCCCCTACAATGAGCAGTTCTTC
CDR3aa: CASSRQGAPYNEQFF

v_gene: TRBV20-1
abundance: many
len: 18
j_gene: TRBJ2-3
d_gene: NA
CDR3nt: TGCAGTGCTAGAGTTATAACGGCTAGCGCGGGGATCACAGATACGCAGTATTTT
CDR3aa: CSARVITASAGITDTQYF